Below, 19 T cell receptor beta chains from the same sample are listed, as sequenced in a study of T-cell reconstitution after alpha-beta-depleted transplantation in children. Construction of the TCRbeta library involved unique molecular identifiers. MiXCR was run by TCRdb on the PCR reads, yielding one entry per CDR3 protein. The sample consists of about 640,000 distinct CDR3 sequences, approximately 15% of them appearing once. Material: PBMCs from the stem cell graft donor, obtained from the stem cell graft. These TCRs come from a human donor who donated a stem cell graft to a child with acute myeloid leukemia.

This clonotype was seen a few times. This chain uses TRBV12-3 or TRBV12-4 with TRBJ2-3; no firm D call. V lost 2 bases and J 0 bases, leaving 9 bases between the germline ends. This CDR3 has 15 residues. The CDR3 sequence: CASSLKTGSTDTQYF. The CDR3 DNA reads as TGTGCCAGCAGTTTAAAGACGGGCAGCACAGATACGCAGTATTTT.

The V call is TRBV7-2, the J call TRBJ2-1; TRBD2 agrees at 10 bases. The CDR3 consists of 17 residues. The V and J ends lost 3 bases and 5 bases, in that order; junction bases with no gene match: 10. The germline V gene encodes CDR1 SGHTA and CDR2 FQGNSA. The CDR3 nucleotides read TGTGCCAGCAGCTTCATCAAGCGGGGGGGCGGGAACAATGAGCAGTTCTTC. Amino acid sequence: CASSFIKRGGGNNEQFF.

There are many counts of this clonotype. This chain links TRBV20-1 with TRBJ2-1; 9 positions agree with TRBD2. Germline CDR1 is DFQATT and CDR2 is SNEGSKA (reference sequence). The V gene end was trimmed by 4 bases and the J gene end by 8 bases; junction bases not matched to a gene: 15. CDR3 size: 16 residues. The CDR3 spells CSATPSAGGPLDEQFF. CDR3 DNA: TGCAGTGCTACGCCCAGTGCGGGGGGGCCTCTGGATGAGCAGTTCTTC.

The chain carries TRBV20-1 and TRBJ2-3; 8 bases align to TRBD2. The CDR3 covers 14 residues. V trimming: 3 bases; J trimming: 1 base; junction bases outside the gene matches: 3. Germline V lookup: CDR1 DFQATT, CDR2 SNEGSKA (reference sequence). This CDR3 reads CSARWRGGTDTQYF. In nucleotides, the CDR3 is TGCAGTGCTAGGTGGCGGGGGGGCACAGATACGCAGTATTTT.

The sample holds a few counts of this clonotype. The chain employs TRBV20-1 and TRBJ2-7, with 12 bases that match TRBD1. The length of the CDR3 is 14 residues. The germline gives CDR1 DFQATT, CDR2 SNEGSKA (reference sequence). This CDR3 is CSARGTGGVYEQYV. In DNA form, the CDR3 reads TGCAGTGCCAGAGGGACAGGGGGCGTCTACGAGCAGTACGTC.

Many counts were recorded for this clonotype. This chain joins TRBV20-1 and TRBJ2-5, with a possible D match to TRBD2 (5 bases). Germline V gene lookup returns CDR1 DFQATT and CDR2 SNEGSKA (reference sequence). Trimming pared 3 bases from V and 2 bases from J, leaving 13 bases between. The CDR3 spans 14 residues. The CDR3 bases are TGCAGTGCTAGGATGCCAGGAGGACAAGAGACCCAGTACTTC. The encoded protein is CSARMPGGQETQYF.

DNA for the CDR3: TGTGCCAGCAGCTCCCCGGCGGGGTATGGCTACACCTTC. It is translated as CASSSPAGYGYTF. The chain employs TRBV9 and TRBJ1-2; D ambiguous. The germline V and J ends were trimmed by 4 bases and 5 bases, with 12 bases remaining between them. The germline gives CDR1 SGDLS, CDR2 YYNGEE. The CDR3 is 13 residues long.

This clonotype was counted between two and nine times. The rearrangement uses TRBV4-2 and TRBJ2-5; weak D call: TRBD1 (5 bases). The CDR3 extends over 15 amino acids. Trimming took off 3 bases at V and 2 bases at J, with 13 bases between the two ends. Germline V lookup: CDR1 LGHNA, CDR2 YNFKEQ. DNA for the CDR3: TGTGCCAGCAGCCAGGTCCTTGGGGCGCAAGAGACCCAGTACTTC. It yields the protein CASSQVLGAQETQYF.

This clonotype has at least ten counts. The V call is TRBV20-1, the J call TRBJ1-2; unclear D gene. Between the trimmed V and J ends, which lost 6 bases and 0 bases, there was a span of 14 bases. The CDR3 runs to 14 residues. CDR1 and CDR2 from the germline V gene are DFQATT and SNEGSKA (reference sequence). The CDR3 region has the DNA TGCAGTGCCCCTAGACTAGGAGCTAACTATGGCTACACCTTC. Encoded protein: CSAPRLGANYGYTF.

This clonotype was found many times. The V call is TRBV24-1, the J call TRBJ2-5; D gene unclear. V gave up 4 bases and J gave up 0 bases, with 8 bases separating them. The V gene's germline CDR1 is KGHDR and CDR2 SFDVKD. There are 14 residues in the CDR3. CDR3 bases: TGTGCCACCAGTGAAAACCTGTACCAAGAGACCCAGTACTTC. Amino acid sequence: CATSENLYQETQYF.

The V and J genes are TRBV7-2 and TRBJ2-1; D tentatively reads TRBD1 or TRBD2 (5 bases each). Per the germline V gene, CDR1 is SGHTA and CDR2 is FQGNSA. There are 13 residues in the CDR3. V was clipped by 5 bases and J by 5 bases, with 10 bases between them. The CDR3 DNA sequence: TGTGCCAGCAGCACTAGACAGCACAATGAGCAGTTCTTC. Residues: CASSTRQHNEQFF. The full variable domain, its missing parts supplied by reference TRBV7-2 and TRBJ2-1, is GAGVSQSPSNKVTEKGKDVELRCDPISGHTALYWYRQSLGQGLEFLIYFQGNSAPDKSGLPSDRFSAERTGGSVSTLTIQRTQQEDSAVYLCASSTRQHNEQFFGPGTRLTVL.

This clonotype was observed a handful of times. The chain is built from TRBV18 and TRBJ1-1; a possible D gene is TRBD1 (5 bases). Germline loops: CDR1 KGHSH, CDR2 LQKENI. The CDR3 runs to 13 residues. The V and J ends lost 8 bases and 1 base respectively, with 11 bases between them. This chain's CDR3 is CASVATENTEAFF. The CDR3 DNA reads TGTGCCAGCGTCGCGACAGAGAACACTGAAGCTTTCTTT.

Worth noting for this clonotype: Possible read error: a much larger clone is one base away. The chain is built from TRBV20-1 and TRBJ2-5; D unresolved. This CDR3 is built from 18 residues. Germline lookup yields CDR1 DFQATT and CDR2 SNEGSKA (reference sequence). The CDR3 spells CCARPGPHSGIRRETQYF. The CDR3, as DNA: TGCTGTGCTAGACCCGGACCACACTCAGGAATAAGGCGAGAGACCCAGTACTTC.

This clonotype was recorded at least ten times. V usage is TRBV4-2 and J usage is TRBJ2-1, with TRBD2 matching 9 bases. V gave up 3 bases and J gave up 2 bases; unmatched junction bases: 5. The CDR3 covers 16 residues. Germline V lookup: CDR1 LGHNA, CDR2 YNFKEQ. CDR3 DNA sequence: TGTGCCAGCAGCCAGACAAGCGGGGGGACCTACAATGAGCAGTTCTTC. Its translation: CASSQTSGGTYNEQFF.

This clonotype has a count of ten or more. V usage is TRBV6-4 and J usage is TRBJ2-2; 10 nucleotides align to TRBD1. The CDR3 has 14 amino acids. The V segment lost 5 bases and the J segment 6 bases; nucleotides outside the gene matches: 3. The V gene's germline CDR1 is MRHNA and CDR2 SNTAGT. The CDR3 DNA sequence: TGTGCCAGCAGTCGGACAGGGGGTTCCGGGGAGCTGTTTTTT. Its protein is CASSRTGGSGELFF.

The V gene is TRBV24-1, the J gene TRBJ2-5, with a possible D match to TRBD2 (5 bases). Germline V gene sequence: CDR1 KGHDR, CDR2 SFDVKD. Trimming stripped 9 bases from V and 9 bases from J, with 16 bases between. This CDR3 has 12 residues. The CDR3 loop is CATFYLGRAQYF. The DNA of the CDR3 is TGTGCCACCTTTTATTTGGGGAGAGCCCAGTACTTC.

The rearrangement joins TRBV27 to TRBJ2-7, with D possibly being TRBD2 (5 bases). Germline assignment: CDR1 MNHEY and CDR2 SMNVEV (reference sequence). V lost 2 bases and J 2 bases, leaving 16 bases between the germline ends. The CDR3 totals 16 residues. The CDR3, as DNA: TGTGCCAGCAGTTTAACGCCCCCAGCGGCCCCCTACGAGCAGTACTTC. This gives the protein CASSLTPPAAPYEQYF.

The gene calls are TRBV25-1 and TRBJ2-1; D remains ambiguous. The CDR3 consists of 14 residues. Trimming pared 3 bases from V and 4 bases from J, leaving 10 bases between. Germline CDR1 and CDR2: MGHDK and SYGVNS. The CDR3 is CASSDFNGYNEQFF. The CDR3 DNA reads TGTGCCAGCAGTGATTTCAATGGGTACAATGAGCAGTTCTTC.

Ten or more counts support this clonotype. This chain joins TRBV5-6 and TRBJ2-2; D is undetermined. This CDR3 has 12 residues. Trimming took 4 bases from V and 1 from J, leaving 2 bases between them. Germline lookup yields CDR1 SGHDT and CDR2 YYEEEE. The CDR3 loop is CASSENTGELFF. The CDR3 region has the DNA TGTGCCAGCAGCGAGAACACCGGGGAGCTGTTTTTT.